The 5 T cell receptor beta chains below come from one sample, sequenced in a study of radiotherapy plus CTLA-4 blockade in lung cancer. Repertoires were generated with immunoSEQ multiplex PCR, while TCRdb's copy carries only in-frame clones and drops some. The profile shows some 78,000 clones, 86% of them singletons. Specimen: peripheral blood, collected from a patient treated with radiotherapy plus ipilimumab. These receptors were taken from a human donor with non-small cell lung cancer who had a partial response to radiotherapy plus ipilimumab.

This chain uses TRBV5-1 with TRBJ2-2; TRBD1 aligns across 9 bases. V lost 3 bases to trimming and J lost 4 bases; unmatched junction nucleotides: 4. There are 15 residues in the CDR3. Looked up from germline, CDR1 is SGHRS and CDR2 is YFSETQ. The CDR3 coding sequence is TGCGCCAGCAGCTCCGGGACAGGGCGCACCGGGGAGCTGTTTTTT. Translation gives CASSSGTGRTGELFF. Full variable domain (outside the CDR3, taken from reference TRBV5-1 and TRBJ2-2): KAGVTQTPRYLIKTRGQQVTLSCSPISGHRSVSWYQQTPGQGLQFLFEYFSETQRNKGNFPGRFSGRQFSNSRSEMNVSTLELGDSALYLCASSSGTGRTGELFFGEGSRLTVL.

V usage is TRBV18 and J usage is TRBJ2-1; 7 nucleotides agree with TRBD2. Germline CDR1 and CDR2: KGHSH and LQKENI. There are 15 residues in the CDR3. With V trimmed by 2 bases and J by 5 bases, 6 bases remained unmatched. CDR3 in DNA: TGTGCCAGCTCACCAAGGCTAGCGGCCGACAATGAGCAGTTCTTC. Translated: CASSPRLAADNEQFF.

This clone was counted once. The rearrangement links TRBV28 to TRBJ1-2, with D possibly matching TRBD1 (6 bases). V was shortened by 10 bases and J by 1 base, with 22 bases between the two germline ends. CDR3 length: 16 amino acids. Per the germline V gene, CDR1 is MDHEN and CDR2 is SYDVKM. The DNA of the CDR3 is TGTGCCACCTTGGGGCTGGGGGCGGGAGGTAACTATGGCTACACCTTC. Protein: CATLGLGAGGNYGYTF.

J is TRBJ2-7 and V is TRBV18; 12 bases align to TRBD2. The CDR3 sequence is 15 residues long. The V gene's germline CDR1 is KGHSH and CDR2 LQKENI. V gave up 4 bases and J gave up 7 bases; unmatched junction bases: 8. The CDR3 loop reads CASSQLAGGRDEQYV. The DNA for the CDR3 is TGTGCCAGCTCACAACTAGCGGGAGGTCGAGATGAGCAGTACGTC.

The chain is built from TRBV7-8 and TRBJ1-5; no reliable D call. The CDR3 length is 16 residues. The V gene's germline CDR1 is SGHVS and CDR2 FQNEAQ. The V end was cut by 1 base, the J end by 1 base, with 11 bases between. The CDR3 DNA follows: TGTGCCAGCAGCTTAGTTGCGGGAAGGAGCAATCAGCCCCAGCATTTT. It codes for CASSLVAGRSNQPQHF. The complete variable domain, with remaining parts taken from reference TRBV7-8 and TRBJ1-5, reads GAGVSQSPRYKVAKRGQDVALRCDPISGHVSLFWYQQALGQGPEFLTYFQNEAQLDKSGLPSDRFFAERPEGSVSTLKIQRTQQEDSAVYLCASSLVAGRSNQPQHFGDGTRLSIL.